The 28 T cell receptor beta chains given below trace back to one sample, sequenced in a study of CD4 T cells in relation to SARS-CoV-2 and coronaviruses. Measured with immunoSEQ multiplex PCR; TCRdb has only the in-frame clones, and not every one. Here the sample spans roughly 41,000 clones, 82% being singletons. These receptors have no identified antigens. Material for sequencing was naive CD4+ T cells from PBMCs, cultured in vitro. Indicated subset: naive CD4+ T cells isolated by negative enrichment. These receptors were collected from an adult with COVID-19.

The rearrangement uses TRBV18 and TRBJ2-1; maybe TRBD2 (6 bases). The germline V and J ends were trimmed by 5 bases and 10 bases, with 12 bases remaining between them. CDR1 KGHSH and CDR2 LQKENI come from the germline V gene. The CDR3 totals 12 residues. CDR3 nucleotides: TGTGCCAGCTCAACGGGGGAAACGGAGCAGTTCTTC. It translates to CASSTGETEQFF.

This clone showed up just once. The chain combines TRBV13 with TRBJ2-3, with D tentatively TRBD2 (5 bases). The CDR3 covers 15 residues. Germline V gene sequence: CDR1 PRHDT, CDR2 FYEKMQ (reference sequence). The V gene lost 3 bases and the J gene lost 0 bases, with 10 bases spanning the gap. The CDR3 region is CASSFGVGSTDTQYF. The CDR3, as DNA: TGTGCCAGCAGCTTCGGGGTGGGTAGCACAGATACGCAGTATTTT.

The chain joins TRBV30 to TRBJ1-6, with D perhaps matching TRBD1 (6 bases). The ends were cut back, 2 bases at V and 8 bases at J, with 13 bases in the middle. This CDR3 has 14 residues. The germline V gene has CDR1 GTSNPN and CDR2 SVGIG (reference sequence). Here the CDR3 reads CAWSRTTGYSPLHF. The CDR3 DNA reads TGTGCCTGGAGTCGGACGACAGGCTATTCACCCCTCCACTTT. The full variable domain, rest sourced from reference TRBV30 and TRBJ1-6, is SQTIHQWPATLVQPVGSPLSLECTVEGTSNPNLYWYRQAAGRGLQLLFYSVGIGQISSEVPQNLSASRPQDRQFILSSKKLLLSDSGFYLCAWSRTTGYSPLHFGNGTRLTVT.

This clone was counted once. The V gene is TRBV5-1, the J gene TRBJ1-3; D might be TRBD1 (6 bases). V gave up 4 bases and J gave up 0 bases, with 20 bases separating them. In germline, CDR1 is SGHRS, CDR2 YFSETQ. There are 18 residues in the CDR3. CDR3 DNA sequence: TGCGCCAGCAGCCCAGGTGGCAGGGGCCTCTTCTCTGGAAACACCATATATTTT. As protein: CASSPGGRGLFSGNTIYF.

This chain uses TRBV7-9 with TRBJ1-1; 8 bases fit TRBD1. Germline V lookup: CDR1 SEHNR, CDR2 FQNEAQ (reference sequence). The length of the CDR3 is 16 residues. Trimming took 4 bases from V and 0 from J; bases not matched to a gene: 7. DNA for the CDR3: TGTGCCAGCAGCTCCCACGGGACAGGAGTGAACACTGAAGCTTTCTTT. Amino acids: CASSSHGTGVNTEAFF.

The chain combines TRBV14 with TRBJ2-7; 13 bases match TRBD2. The germline V gene encodes CDR1 SGHDN and CDR2 FVKESK. Trimming cost V 2 bases and J 5 bases; bases outside gene matches: 3. The CDR3 is made up of 15 amino acids. Here the CDR3 reads CASSQKGLAGNEQYF. CDR3 sequence (DNA): TGTGCCAGCAGCCAAAAGGGACTAGCGGGAAACGAGCAGTACTTC.

The sample holds a few counts of this clone. V and J are TRBV7-9 and TRBJ1-6, with D perhaps matching TRBD1 (6 bases). V lost 0 bases and J lost 5, with 8 bases in between. This CDR3 has 15 residues. From germline, CDR1 is SEHNR and CDR2 FQNEAQ (reference sequence). The CDR3 protein is CASSLAGGDNSPLHF. The CDR3 DNA follows: TGTGCCAGCAGCTTAGCGGGGGGCGATAATTCACCCCTCCACTTT.

This chain joins TRBV29-1 and TRBJ2-1, with TRBD1 as a possible D gene (5 bases). V shed 2 bases and J shed 4 bases, with 6 bases lying between them. The CDR3 is made up of 12 amino acids. CDR1 and CDR2 (germline): SQVTM, ANQGSEA. DNA of the CDR3: TGCAGCGTTGAACAGGGATACAATGAGCAGTTCTTC. Translating it yields CSVEQGYNEQFF.

The chain combines TRBV5-1 with TRBJ1-2; 7 bases match TRBD1. After removal of 4 bases from V and 2 bases from J, the junction contained 2 bases not matched to a gene. CDR1 and CDR2 from the germline V gene are SGHRS and YFSETQ. This CDR3 has 13 amino acids. DNA for the CDR3: TGCGCCAGCAGCCCGGACAGGAACTATGGCTACACCTTC. This sequence encodes CASSPDRNYGYTF.

This sequence joins TRBV19 and TRBJ1-3; D remains ambiguous. This CDR3 has 13 residues. Trimming stripped 5 bases from V and 5 bases from J, with 10 bases between. Germline V gene sequence: CDR1 LNHDA, CDR2 SQIVND (reference sequence). CDR3 bases: TGTGCCAGTAGTCCCCGGACCCGAAACACCATATATTTT. It translates to CASSPRTRNTIYF.

V gene TRBV2 combines with J gene TRBJ2-5, with D unresolved. V gave up 3 bases and J gave up 1 base, with 9 bases separating them. The CDR3 runs 14 residues. Germline V gene sequence: CDR1 SNHLY, CDR2 FYNNEI. CDR3 nucleotides: TGTGCCAGCAGTGAGCTTGCCCCCCAAGAGACCCAGTACTTC. This codes for CASSELAPQETQYF.

The V and J genes are TRBV28 and TRBJ1-5, with a possible D match to TRBD1 (5 bases). This CDR3 contains 16 residues. The V and J ends lost 6 bases and 2 bases respectively, with 17 bases between them. Germline assignment: CDR1 MDHEN and CDR2 SYDVKM. The CDR3 region is CASSTLGRGRNQPQHF. The CDR3 DNA reads TGTGCCAGCAGCACTCTGGGGAGGGGTCGCAATCAGCCCCAGCATTTT.

The count of this clone is one. V and J are TRBV6-5 and TRBJ1-6; D not certain. Germline CDR1 and CDR2: MNHEY and SVGAGI. This CDR3 spans 13 amino acids. Deletions cut 6 bases from V and 8 bases from J, with 11 bases between. CDR3 nucleotide sequence: TGTGCCAGCAGCCGGGGAGGGCATTCACCCCTCCACTTT. This codes for CASSRGGHSPLHF.

This clone was counted once. The chain recombines TRBV6-5 with TRBJ1-5; 7 bases line up with TRBD1. The ends lost 5 bases at V and 4 bases at J; junction bases unmatched: 2. In germline, CDR1 is MNHEY, CDR2 SVGAGI. This CDR3 contains 13 residues. The CDR3 coding sequence is TGTGCCAGCAGTAGGACAGGAAATCAGCCCCAGCATTTT. Amino acids: CASSRTGNQPQHF.

The chain is built from TRBV7-9 and TRBJ1-6; 9 bases agree with TRBD1. The trim removed 2 bases at V and 10 bases at J, leaving 6 bases unmatched. This CDR3 is built from 15 residues. From germline, CDR1 is SEHNR and CDR2 FQNEAQ (reference sequence). The CDR3 spells CASSLSRTGESPLHF. The CDR3 region has the DNA TGTGCCAGCAGCTTATCGCGGACAGGGGAATCACCCCTCCACTTT.

The chain has TRBV7-9 and TRBJ2-7, with 7 bases matching TRBD1. The CDR3 is made up of 15 amino acids. Unmatched junction bases numbered 7, after V lost 1 base and J lost 4 bases. The V gene's germline CDR1 is SEHNR and CDR2 FQNEAQ (reference sequence). This chain's CDR3 is CASSLGTGTDYEQYF. CDR3 DNA sequence: TGTGCCAGCAGCTTAGGTACCGGGACAGATTACGAGCAGTACTTC.

The chain links TRBV6-6 to TRBJ2-5; the D gene is possibly TRBD1 (6 bases). Germline assignment: CDR1 MNHNY and CDR2 SVGAGI (reference sequence). There are 14 residues in the CDR3. Trimming pared 2 bases from V and 4 bases from J, leaving 11 bases between. Here the CDR3 reads CASSYEGVRETQYF. CDR3 DNA: TGTGCCAGCAGTTACGAGGGGGTTAGAGAGACCCAGTACTTC.

V gene TRBV5-4 combines with J gene TRBJ2-5; 9 bases line up with TRBD2. The CDR3 is made up of 16 amino acids. The V and J ends lost 3 bases and 2 bases, in that order; junction bases with no gene match: 8. Germline-derived CDR1 and CDR2 are SGHNT and YYREEE (reference sequence). CDR3 bases: TGTGCCAGCAGCTCTCGGGCTAGCGGGATACAAGAGACCCAGTACTTC. Residues: CASSSRASGIQETQYF.

V and J are TRBV18 and TRBJ2-3, with D tentatively TRBD2 (5 bases). Germline lookup yields CDR1 KGHSH and CDR2 LQKENI. CDR3 length: 16 amino acids. With 3 bases removed from V and 0 bases from J, the gap between germline ends came to 13 bases. The CDR3 region is CASSPLTITSTDTQYF. The CDR3 nucleotides are TGTGCCAGCTCACCCCTGACTATAACAAGCACAGATACGCAGTATTTT.

V usage is TRBV24-1 and J usage is TRBJ1-1; no clear D. Germline V gives CDR1 KGHDR, CDR2 SFDVKD. V lost 5 bases to trimming and J lost 4 bases, with 13 bases between them. This CDR3 spans 14 amino acids. In DNA, the CDR3 is TGTGCCACCAGTGCGGGAGGGTTTGGCACTGAAGCTTTCTTT. Translation gives CATSAGGFGTEAFF.

The rearrangement uses TRBV5-6 and TRBJ2-5, with 8 positions matching TRBD1. The germline CDR1 and CDR2 sequences are SGHDT and YYEEEE. The V gene end was trimmed by 5 bases and the J gene end by 1 base; junction bases not matched to a gene: 10. CDR3 length equals 16 residues. The CDR3 sequence is CASSLTGEAIQETQYF. Here the CDR3 DNA reads TGTGCCAGCAGTTTGACAGGGGAGGCGATCCAAGAGACCCAGTACTTC.

The J gene is TRBJ1-3, the V gene TRBV28, with D possibly being TRBD1 (5 bases). V was shortened by 6 bases and J by 4 bases, with 28 bases between the two germline ends. This CDR3 spans 19 amino acids. The germline V gene has CDR1 MDHEN and CDR2 SYDVKM. The chain's CDR3 is CASRLRSTGPRRGGNTIYF. DNA of the CDR3: TGTGCCAGCAGGCTGCGATCTACGGGACCGCGAAGAGGGGGAAACACCATATATTTT.

The rearrangement joins TRBV6-1 to TRBJ1-1; D unresolved. This CDR3 contains 15 residues. V lost 2 bases, J lost 0 bases, and 10 bases lay in between. CDR1 is MNHNS, CDR2 SASEGT, per germline. DNA of the CDR3: TGTGCCAGCAGTGAACGAGGGAAGGTGAACACTGAAGCTTTCTTT. Encoded protein: CASSERGKVNTEAFF.

V usage is TRBV11-3 and J usage is TRBJ2-1; 7 bases are shared with TRBD2. Per the germline V gene, CDR1 is SGHNT and CDR2 is YENEEA. The CDR3 covers 16 residues. V was pared by 1 base and J by 6 bases, with 9 bases of the junction left unmatched. CDR3 DNA: TGTGCCAGCAGCTTAGTGTCGGGAGGTGAAGGCAATGAGCAGTTCTTC. It codes for CASSLVSGGEGNEQFF. Complete variable domain (other parts from reference TRBV11-3 and TRBJ2-1): EAGVVQSPRYKIIEKKQPVAFWCNPISGHNTLYWYLQNLGQGPELLIRYENEEAVDDSQLPKDRFSAERLKGVDSTLKIQPAELGDSAVYLCASSLVSGGEGNEQFFGPGTRLTVL.

V and J are TRBV7-3 and TRBJ2-3, with D possibly called TRBD1 or TRBD2 (5 bases each). This CDR3 is built from 14 residues. V dropped 3 bases and J dropped 2 bases, with 9 bases sitting between them. CDR1 SGHTA and CDR2 FQGTGA come from the germline V gene. The CDR3 nucleotides read TGTGCCAGCAGCTTGGGGGATACCACAGATACGCAGTATTTT. Translated: CASSLGDTTDTQYF.

The chain uses TRBV2 and TRBJ1-5; D remains unclear. The V end was cut by 6 bases, the J end by 5 bases, with 14 bases between. Germline-derived CDR1 and CDR2 are SNHLY and FYNNEI. The CDR3 covers 14 residues. CDR3 sequence: CASRDRTADQPQHF. The CDR3, as DNA: TGTGCCAGCAGAGACCGGACCGCCGATCAGCCCCAGCATTTT.

This clone was seen once. The J gene is TRBJ2-7, the V gene TRBV7-8; 7 bases map to TRBD2. This CDR3 is built from 18 residues. Trimming took 8 bases from V and 4 from J; bases not matched to a gene: 23. The V gene's germline CDR1 is SGHVS and CDR2 FQNEAQ. The DNA for the CDR3 is TGTGCCAGCTACCCGAGTCTCACGGGGGAGGGCCGTCGATACGAGCAGTACTTC. Translated, it gives CASYPSLTGEGRRYEQYF.

The rearrangement links TRBV15 to TRBJ1-1; D is perhaps TRBD1 (6 bases). Germline V lookup: CDR1 LNHNV, CDR2 YYDKDF (reference sequence). Trimming pared 1 base from V and 11 bases from J, leaving 20 bases between. The CDR3 totals 15 residues. This chain's CDR3 is CATSRGDAEGVKAFF. The DNA for the CDR3 is TGTGCCACCAGCAGAGGTGACGCAGAGGGGGTGAAGGCTTTCTTT.